This T cell receptor beta chain comes out of a study of blood T cell repertoires in COVID-19. Study background: Whether acute or convalescent, the COVID-19 samples came from the United States, Italy and Spain.

Profiled with immunoSEQ multiplex PCR; TCRdb holds only in-frame clones, not every one. The sample contains about 97,000 clones, 85% to 90% of which appear only once. The CDR3 runs 13 residues. CDR1 and CDR2 from the germline V gene are ENHRY and SYGVKD. The V gene lost 0 bases and the J gene lost 3 bases, with 5 bases spanning the gap. The chain is built from TRBV10-3 and TRBJ1-2, with no clear D. Sequencing input: peripheral blood. The TCR was taken from a man in his fifties or sixties with COVID-19, enrolled during active disease. Written as DNA, the CDR3 is TGTGCCATCAGTGAGTCTGAGGACTATGGCTACACCTTC. It translates to CAISESEDYGYTF.